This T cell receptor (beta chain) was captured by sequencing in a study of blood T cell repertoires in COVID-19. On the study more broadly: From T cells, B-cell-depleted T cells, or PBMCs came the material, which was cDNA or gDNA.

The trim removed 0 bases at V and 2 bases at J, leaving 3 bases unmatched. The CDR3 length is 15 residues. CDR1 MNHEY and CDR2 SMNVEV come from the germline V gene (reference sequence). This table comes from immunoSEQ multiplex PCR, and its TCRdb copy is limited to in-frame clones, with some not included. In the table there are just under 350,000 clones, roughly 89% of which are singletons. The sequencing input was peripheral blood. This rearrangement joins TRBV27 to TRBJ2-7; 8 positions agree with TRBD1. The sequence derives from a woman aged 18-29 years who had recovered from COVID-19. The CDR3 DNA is TGTGCCAGCAGTTTATCCGGACAGGGAACCTACGAGCAGTACGTC. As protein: CASSLSGQGTYEQYV.